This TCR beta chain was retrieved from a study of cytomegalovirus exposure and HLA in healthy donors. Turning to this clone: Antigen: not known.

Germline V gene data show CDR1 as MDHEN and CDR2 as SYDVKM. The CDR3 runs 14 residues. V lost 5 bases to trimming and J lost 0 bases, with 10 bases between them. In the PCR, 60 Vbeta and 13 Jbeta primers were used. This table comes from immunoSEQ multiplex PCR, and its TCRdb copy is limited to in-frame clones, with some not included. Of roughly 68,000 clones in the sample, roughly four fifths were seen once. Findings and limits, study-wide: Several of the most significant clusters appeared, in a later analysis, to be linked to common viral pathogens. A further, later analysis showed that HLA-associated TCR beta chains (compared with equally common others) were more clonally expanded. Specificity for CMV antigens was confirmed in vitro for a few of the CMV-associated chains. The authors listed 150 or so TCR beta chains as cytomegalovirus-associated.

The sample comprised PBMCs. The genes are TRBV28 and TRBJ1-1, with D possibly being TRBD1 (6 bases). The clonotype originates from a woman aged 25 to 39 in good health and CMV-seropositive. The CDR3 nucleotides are TGTGCCAGCAGTCCACAGGGCATGAACACTGAAGCTTTCTTT. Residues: CASSPQGMNTEAFF.